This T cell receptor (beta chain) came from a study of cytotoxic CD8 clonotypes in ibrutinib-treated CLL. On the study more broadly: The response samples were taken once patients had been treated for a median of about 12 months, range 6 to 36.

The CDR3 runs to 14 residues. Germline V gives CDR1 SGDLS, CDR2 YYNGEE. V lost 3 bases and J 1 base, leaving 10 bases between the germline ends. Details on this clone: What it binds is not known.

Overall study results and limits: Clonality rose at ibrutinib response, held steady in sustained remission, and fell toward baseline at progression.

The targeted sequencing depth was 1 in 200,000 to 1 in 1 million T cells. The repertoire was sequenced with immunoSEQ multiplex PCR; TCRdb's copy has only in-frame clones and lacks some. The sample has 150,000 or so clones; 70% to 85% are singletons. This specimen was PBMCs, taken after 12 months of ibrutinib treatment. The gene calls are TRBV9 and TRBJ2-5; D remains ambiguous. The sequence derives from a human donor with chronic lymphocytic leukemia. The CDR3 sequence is CASSASGFQETQYF. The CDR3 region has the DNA TGTGCCAGCAGCGCCTCTGGCTTCCAAGAGACCCAGTACTTC.